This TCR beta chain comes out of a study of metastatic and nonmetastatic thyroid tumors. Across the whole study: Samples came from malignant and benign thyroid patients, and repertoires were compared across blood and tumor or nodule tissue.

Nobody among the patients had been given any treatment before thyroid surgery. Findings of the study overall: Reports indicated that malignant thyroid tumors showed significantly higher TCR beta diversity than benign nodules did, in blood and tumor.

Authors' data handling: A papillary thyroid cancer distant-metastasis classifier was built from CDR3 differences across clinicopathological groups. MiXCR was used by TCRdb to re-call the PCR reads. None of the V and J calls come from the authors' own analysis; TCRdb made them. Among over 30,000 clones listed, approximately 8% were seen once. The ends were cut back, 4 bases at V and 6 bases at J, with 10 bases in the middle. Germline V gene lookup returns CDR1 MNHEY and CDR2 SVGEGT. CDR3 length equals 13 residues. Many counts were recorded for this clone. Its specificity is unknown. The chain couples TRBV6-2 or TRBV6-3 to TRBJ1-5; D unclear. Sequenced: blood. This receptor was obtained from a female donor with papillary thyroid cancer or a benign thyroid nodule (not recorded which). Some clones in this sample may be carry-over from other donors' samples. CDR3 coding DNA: TGTGCCAGCAGTTTGCTCTGGGGTCAGCCCCAGCATTTT. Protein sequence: CASSLLWGQPQHF.